This T cell receptor (beta chain) was observed in a study of blood T cell repertoires in COVID-19. Study summary: COVID-19 samples from acute and convalescent phases originated in the United States, Italy and Spain. PBMCs, B-cell-depleted T cells, or T cells provided the cDNA or gDNA that made up the material.

Germline assignment: CDR1 PRHDT and CDR2 FYEKMQ (reference sequence). There are 13 residues in the CDR3. V lost 3 bases, J lost 1 base, and 6 bases lay in between. Seattle researchers signed up patients amid active infection and tracked them longitudinally. Per the study methods: Reference gene primer amplification gave nucleated cell count estimates. TCRdb's copy holds only in-frame clones and misses some; the assay was immunoSEQ multiplex PCR. The DNA was the basis for D and trimming; V, J and clone size are from that table. The sample lists approximately 330,000 clones; approximately 86% were seen once.

The sequence was collected from a man aged 25-45 years with COVID-19, enrolled during active disease. The specimen was peripheral blood. This chain connects TRBV13 to TRBJ1-1; no clear D gene. This chain's CDR3 is CASSLLRNTEAFF. The CDR3 region has the DNA TGTGCCAGCAGCTTGTTGAGGAACACTGAAGCTTTCTTT.